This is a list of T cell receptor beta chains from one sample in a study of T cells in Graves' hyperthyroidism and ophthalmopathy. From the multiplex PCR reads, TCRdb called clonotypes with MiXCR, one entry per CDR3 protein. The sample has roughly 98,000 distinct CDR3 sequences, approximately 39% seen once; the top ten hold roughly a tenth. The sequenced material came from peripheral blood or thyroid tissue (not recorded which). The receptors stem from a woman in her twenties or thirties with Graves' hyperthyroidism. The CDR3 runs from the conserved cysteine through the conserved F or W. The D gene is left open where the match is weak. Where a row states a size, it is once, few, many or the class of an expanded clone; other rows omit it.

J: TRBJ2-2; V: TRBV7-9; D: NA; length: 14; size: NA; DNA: TGTGCCAGCAGCCCAAGAGCGAACACCGGGGAGCTGTTTTTT; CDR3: CASSPRANTGELFF
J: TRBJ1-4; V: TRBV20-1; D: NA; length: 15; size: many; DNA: TGCAGTGCTAGAGACGCATCTGCAACTAATGAAAAACTGTTTTTT; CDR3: CSARDASATNEKLFF
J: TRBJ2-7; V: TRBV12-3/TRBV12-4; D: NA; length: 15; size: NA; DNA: TGTGCCAGCAGCGTGGGGCAGGGGATCGGGCACGAGCAGTACTTC; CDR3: CASSVGQGIGHEQYF
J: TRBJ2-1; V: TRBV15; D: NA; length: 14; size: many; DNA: TGTGCCACCAGCAGAGATTACGGGACCTCTGAGCAGTTCTTC; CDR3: CATSRDYGTSEQFF
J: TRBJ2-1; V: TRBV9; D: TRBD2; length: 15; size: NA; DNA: TGTGCCAGCAGCATGACTAGCGGGAGGACCAATGAGCAGTTCTTC; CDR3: CASSMTSGRTNEQFF
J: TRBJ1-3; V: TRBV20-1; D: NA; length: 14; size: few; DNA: TGCAGTGCTAGCAAAACAGGGTCCGGAAACACCATATATTTT; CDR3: CSASKTGSGNTIYF
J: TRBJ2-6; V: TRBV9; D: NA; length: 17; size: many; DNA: TGTGCCAGCAGCGGAAGTTTAGGGGATGGGGGGGCCAACGTCCTGACTTTC; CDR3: CASSGSLGDGGANVLTF
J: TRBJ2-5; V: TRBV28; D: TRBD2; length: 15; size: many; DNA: TGTGCCAGCAGCAACCTAGCGGGAGTGCACGAGACCCAGTACTTC; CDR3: CASSNLAGVHETQYF
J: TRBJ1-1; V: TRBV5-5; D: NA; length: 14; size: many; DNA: TGTGCCAGCAGCTTGCGGATAGCAGACATTGAAGCTCTCTTT; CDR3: CASSLRIADIEALF
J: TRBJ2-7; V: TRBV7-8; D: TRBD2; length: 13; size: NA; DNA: TGTGCCAGCAGCTTTCTAGGGGAGGGTGAGCAGTACTTC; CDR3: CASSFLGEGEQYF
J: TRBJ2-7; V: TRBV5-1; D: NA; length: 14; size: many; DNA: TGCGCCAGCAGCGGCACCCTGGGAACCTACGAGCAGTACTTC; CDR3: CASSGTLGTYEQYF
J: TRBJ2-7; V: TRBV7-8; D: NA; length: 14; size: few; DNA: TGTGCCAGCAGCTTGTCCGGGACCTCCTACGAGCAGTACTTC; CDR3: CASSLSGTSYEQYF
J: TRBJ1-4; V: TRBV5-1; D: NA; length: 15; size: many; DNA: TGCGCCAGCAGCTTGGGACTGATTAATAATGAAAAACTGTTTTTT; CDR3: CASSLGLINNEKLFF
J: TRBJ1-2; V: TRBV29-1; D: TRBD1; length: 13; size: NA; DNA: TGCAGCGTTGGGACAGGGGAGGGCTATGGCTACACCTTC; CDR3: CSVGTGEGYGYTF
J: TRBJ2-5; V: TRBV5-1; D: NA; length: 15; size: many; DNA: TGCGCCAGCAGCTTGTTTACGGGAGTACAAGAGACCCAGTACTTC; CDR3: CASSLFTGVQETQYF